This T cell receptor (beta chain) was captured in a study of T cell repertoires in cytomegalovirus infection (dated by TCRdb to between 2018 and 2021). In terms of the full investigation: Peptide stimulations targeted recently identified HLA-C-restricted CMV epitopes, whose presentation resists viral immunomodulation, together with well-studied HLA-B-restricted epitopes. Donor HLA type was relevant to the analysis, as public TCR beta signatures indicated carriage of CMV infection together with the matching HLA type. Summary of the overall study and its limitations: The ex vivo response was dominated by HLA-C-restricted CMV-specific TCR beta clonotypes, which also provided the single most frequent clonotype in two of eight donors. Carriers of CMV infection plus the relevant HLA type were discriminated by the cumulative frequency of public TCR beta family members in the study cohort and in an independent roughly 350-donor cohort.

According to the study, the label for this sample's treatment or condition signals: in vitro stimulation with specific CMV peptide epitopes to enrich CMV-specific T cells. In regard to this clonotype: This clone's antigen is unknown. No quality values exist for individual bases; no much larger clone is one base distant.

Sequencer: Illumina HiSeq 1500. TCRdb passed the public sequencing reads through fastp at Q25 and MiXCR, retaining productive beta sequences. Identical CDR3 protein sequences are pooled into one entry, listed with their most common genes and DNA. The table for this sample lists a few hundred thousand distinct CDR3 sequences; about 42% of them were counted only once. About two fifths of the sample belongs to the ten largest clones. V loses 6 bases, J loses 8 bases, and the germline ends lie 19 bases apart. The germline V gene yields MNHGY for CDR1 and SAAAGT for CDR2. The CDR3 runs 14 residues from the cysteine to the phenylalanine. Just the 42-base CDR3 DNA is kept, in frame starting at base 1.

Recombination joined TRBV6-8 with TRBJ1-1; the D segment cannot be called with confidence. The clonotype originates from a human donor in good health (CMV status not recorded). Some clones in this sample may be carry-over from other donors' samples. The sequencing here drew on cultured PBMCs, taken from culture after CMV antigen stimulation. CDR3 region: CASRPDNDVLEAFF. The DNA sequence is TGTGCCAGCAGACCAGACAACGACGTATTAGAAGCTTTCTTT.